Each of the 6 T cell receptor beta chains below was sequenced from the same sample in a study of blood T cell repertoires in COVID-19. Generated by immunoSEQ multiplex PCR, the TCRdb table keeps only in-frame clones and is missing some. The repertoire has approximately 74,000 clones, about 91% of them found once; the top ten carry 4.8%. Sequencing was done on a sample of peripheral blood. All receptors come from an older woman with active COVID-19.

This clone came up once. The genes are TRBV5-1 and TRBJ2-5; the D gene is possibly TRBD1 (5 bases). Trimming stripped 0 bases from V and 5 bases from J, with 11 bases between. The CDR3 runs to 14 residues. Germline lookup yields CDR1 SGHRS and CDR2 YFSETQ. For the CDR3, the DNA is TGCGCCAGCAGCTTGGGGGCAGGGTGGGAGACCCAGTACTTC. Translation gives CASSLGAGWETQYF.

CDR3 loop: CASSPRSGGVKSDEQFF. The CDR3 DNA reads TGTGCCAGCAGTCCCCGGAGTGGGGGCGTAAAGTCAGATGAGCAGTTCTTC. J is TRBJ2-1 and V is TRBV27; D is possibly TRBD1 (6 bases). The ends were cut back, 5 bases at V and 8 bases at J, with 25 bases in the middle. Germline values: CDR1 MNHEY, CDR2 SMNVEV (reference sequence). The CDR3 extends over 17 amino acids.

The CDR3: CASSQGAQGTDTQYF. For the CDR3, the DNA is TGTGCCAGCAGCCAAGGGGCACAGGGGACAGATACGCAGTATTTT. The rearrangement links TRBV3-1 (or the pseudogene TRBV3-2) to TRBJ2-3; 7 bases fit TRBD1. Losses at the gene ends were 1 base for V and 3 bases for J; bases not matched to a gene: 4. The CDR3 loop spans 15 amino acids. The germline V gene encodes CDR1 LGHDT and CDR2 YNNKEL (reference sequence).

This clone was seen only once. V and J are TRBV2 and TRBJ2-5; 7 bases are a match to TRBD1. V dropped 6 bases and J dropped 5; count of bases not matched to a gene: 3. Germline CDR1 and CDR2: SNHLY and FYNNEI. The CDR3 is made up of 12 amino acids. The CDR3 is CASSRGSETQYF. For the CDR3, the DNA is TGTGCCAGCAGCAGGGGGTCGGAGACCCAGTACTTC.

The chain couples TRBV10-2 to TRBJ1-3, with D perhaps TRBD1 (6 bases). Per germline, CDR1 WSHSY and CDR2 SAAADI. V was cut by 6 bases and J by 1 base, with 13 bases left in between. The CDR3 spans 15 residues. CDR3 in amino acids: CASRDTGRSGNTIYF. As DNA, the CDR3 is TGCGCCAGCAGGGATACAGGGAGATCTGGAAACACCATATATTTT.

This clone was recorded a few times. CDR3 nucleotide sequence: TGCGCCAGCAGCCGCACAGATCCAGGAAACACCATATATTTT. This codes for CASSRTDPGNTIYF. This chain links TRBV4-1 with TRBJ1-3, with D unresolved. Germline loops: CDR1 MGHRA, CDR2 YSYEKL. There are 14 residues in the CDR3. Trimming took off 4 bases at V and 4 bases at J, with 11 bases between the two ends.